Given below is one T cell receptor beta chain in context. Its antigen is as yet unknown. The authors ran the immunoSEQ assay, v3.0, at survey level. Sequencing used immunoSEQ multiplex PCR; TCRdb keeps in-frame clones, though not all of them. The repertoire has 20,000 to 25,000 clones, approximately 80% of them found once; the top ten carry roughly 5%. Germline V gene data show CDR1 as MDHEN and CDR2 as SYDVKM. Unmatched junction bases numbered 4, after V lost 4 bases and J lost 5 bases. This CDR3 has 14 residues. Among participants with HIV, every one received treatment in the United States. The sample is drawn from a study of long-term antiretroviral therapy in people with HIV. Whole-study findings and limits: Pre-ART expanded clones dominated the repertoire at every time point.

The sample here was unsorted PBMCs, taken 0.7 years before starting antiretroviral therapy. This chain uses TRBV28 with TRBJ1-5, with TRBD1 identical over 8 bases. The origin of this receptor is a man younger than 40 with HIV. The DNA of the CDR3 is TGTGCCAGCAGTTCGGACAGGGCGTATCAGCCCCAGCATTTT. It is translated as CASSSDRAYQPQHF.